The entry below describes one T cell receptor (beta chain). The data were obtained in a study of blood T cell repertoires in COVID-19. In the study overall: Spain, Italy and the United States supplied samples that represented acute and convalescent COVID-19. T cells, B-cell-depleted T cells, or PBMCs provided the cDNA or gDNA that served as material.

Germline CDR1 is SNHLY and CDR2 is FYNNEI. The CDR3 length is 12 residues. Unmatched junction bases numbered 2, after V lost 3 bases and J lost 9 bases. Study processing details: Reference gene primer amplification yielded estimated nucleated cell counts. Using immunoSEQ multiplex PCR, the repertoire was profiled, and TCRdb retains in-frame clones only, with some absent. V and J calls and clone size are those listed in that table; D and trimming were worked out from the DNA. The table lists 380,000 or so clones, about 89% of them singletons, with approximately 1.2% in the top ten. Clinical history reported by participants formed the basis on which cohorts were assigned.

The sequence derives from a man aged 30 to 45 who had recovered from COVID-19. The sequenced sample consisted of PBMCs or T cells enriched from blood (not recorded which). The V and J genes are TRBV2 and TRBJ2-1, with TRBD2 identical over 7 bases. CDR3 sequence reads: CASSEGGSEQFF. The CDR3 DNA reads TGTGCCAGCAGTGAGGGGGGGAGTGAGCAGTTCTTC.